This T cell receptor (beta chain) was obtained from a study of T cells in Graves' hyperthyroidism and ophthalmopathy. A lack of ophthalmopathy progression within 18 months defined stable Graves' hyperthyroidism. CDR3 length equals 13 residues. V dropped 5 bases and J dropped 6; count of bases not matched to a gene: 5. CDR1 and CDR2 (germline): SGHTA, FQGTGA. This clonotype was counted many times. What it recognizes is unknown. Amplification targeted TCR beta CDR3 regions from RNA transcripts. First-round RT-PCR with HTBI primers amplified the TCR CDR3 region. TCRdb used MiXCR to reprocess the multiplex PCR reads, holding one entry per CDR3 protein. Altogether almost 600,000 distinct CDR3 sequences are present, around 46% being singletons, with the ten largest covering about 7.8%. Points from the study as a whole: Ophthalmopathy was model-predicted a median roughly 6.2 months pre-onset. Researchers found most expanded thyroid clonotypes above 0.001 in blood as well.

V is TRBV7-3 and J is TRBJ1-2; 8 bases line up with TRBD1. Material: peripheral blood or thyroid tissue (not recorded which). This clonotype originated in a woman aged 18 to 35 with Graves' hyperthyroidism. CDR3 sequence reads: CASSPGQGDGYTF. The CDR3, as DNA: TGTGCCAGCAGCCCCGGACAGGGCGATGGCTACACCTTC.